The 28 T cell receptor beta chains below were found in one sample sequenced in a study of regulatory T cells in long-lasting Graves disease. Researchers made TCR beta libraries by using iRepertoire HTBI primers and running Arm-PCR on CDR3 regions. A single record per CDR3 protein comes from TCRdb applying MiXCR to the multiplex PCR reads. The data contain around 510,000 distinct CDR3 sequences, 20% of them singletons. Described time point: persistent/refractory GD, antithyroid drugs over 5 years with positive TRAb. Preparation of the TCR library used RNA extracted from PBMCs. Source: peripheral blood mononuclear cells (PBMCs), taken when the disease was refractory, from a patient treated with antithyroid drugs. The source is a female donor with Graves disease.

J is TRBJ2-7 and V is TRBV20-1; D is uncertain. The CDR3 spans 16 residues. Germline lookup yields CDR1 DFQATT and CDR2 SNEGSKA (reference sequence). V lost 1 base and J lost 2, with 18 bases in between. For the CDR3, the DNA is TGCAGTGCTAGAGTTCTTGGCGGCTTCATGACCTACGAGCAGTACTTC. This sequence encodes CSARVLGGFMTYEQYF.

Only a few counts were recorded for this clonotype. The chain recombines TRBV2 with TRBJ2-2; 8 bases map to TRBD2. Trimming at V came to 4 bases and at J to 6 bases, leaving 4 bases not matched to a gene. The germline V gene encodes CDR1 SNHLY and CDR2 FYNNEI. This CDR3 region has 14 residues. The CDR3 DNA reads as TGTGCCAGCAGTGCCTCTAGCGGGCCCGGGGAGCTGTTTTTT. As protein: CASSASSGPGELFF.

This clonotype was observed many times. The CDR3 nucleotides read TGTGCCAGCGTTCAGGGGCCACGTCAGCCCCAGCATTTT. It yields the protein CASVQGPRQPQHF. The chain carries TRBV6-1 and TRBJ1-5; the D gene is possibly TRBD1 (6 bases). CDR3 size: 13 residues. The germline gives CDR1 MNHNS, CDR2 SASEGT. V was clipped by 8 bases and J by 6 bases, with 14 bases between them.

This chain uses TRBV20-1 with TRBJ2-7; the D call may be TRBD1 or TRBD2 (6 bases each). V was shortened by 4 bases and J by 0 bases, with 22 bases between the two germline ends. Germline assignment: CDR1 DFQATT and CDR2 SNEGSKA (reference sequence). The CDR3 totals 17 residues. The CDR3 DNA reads TGCAGTGCTAATCCGCACCTGGGGGGCCTATACTCCTACGAGCAGTACTTC. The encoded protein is CSANPHLGGLYSYEQYF.

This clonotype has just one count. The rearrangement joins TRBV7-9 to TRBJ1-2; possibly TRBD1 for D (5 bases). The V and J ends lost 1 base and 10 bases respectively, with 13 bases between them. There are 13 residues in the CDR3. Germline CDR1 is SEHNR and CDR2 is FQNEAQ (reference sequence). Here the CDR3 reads CASSLGGGTNYTF. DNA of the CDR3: TGTGCCAGCAGCTTAGGAGGAGGGACGAACTACACCTTC.

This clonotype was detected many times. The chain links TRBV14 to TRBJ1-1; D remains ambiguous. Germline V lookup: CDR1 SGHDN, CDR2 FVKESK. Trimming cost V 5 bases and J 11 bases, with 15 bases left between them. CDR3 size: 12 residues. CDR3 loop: CASSSNPLVAFF. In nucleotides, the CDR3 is TGTGCCAGCAGCTCGAACCCCTTAGTTGCTTTCTTT.

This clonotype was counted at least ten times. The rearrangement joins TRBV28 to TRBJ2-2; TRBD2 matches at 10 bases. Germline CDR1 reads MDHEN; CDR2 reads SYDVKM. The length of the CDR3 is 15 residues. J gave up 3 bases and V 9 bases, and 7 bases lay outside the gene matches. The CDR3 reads CASLSLAGDTGELFF. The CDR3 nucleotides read TGTGCCAGTTTGTCCCTAGCGGGAGACACCGGGGAGCTGTTTTTT.

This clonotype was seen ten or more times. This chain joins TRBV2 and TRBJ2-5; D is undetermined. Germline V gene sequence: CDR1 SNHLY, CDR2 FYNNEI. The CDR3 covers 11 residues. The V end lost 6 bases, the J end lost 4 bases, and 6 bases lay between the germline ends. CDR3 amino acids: CASSARETQYF. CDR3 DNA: TGTGCCAGCAGCGCAAGAGAGACCCAGTACTTC.

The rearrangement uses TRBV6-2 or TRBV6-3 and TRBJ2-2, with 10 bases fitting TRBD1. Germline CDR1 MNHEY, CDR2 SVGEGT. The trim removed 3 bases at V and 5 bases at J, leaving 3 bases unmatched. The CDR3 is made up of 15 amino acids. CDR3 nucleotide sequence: TGTGCCAGCAGTTATAGGGGACAGGGGACCGGGGAGCTGTTTTTT. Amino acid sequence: CASSYRGQGTGELFF.

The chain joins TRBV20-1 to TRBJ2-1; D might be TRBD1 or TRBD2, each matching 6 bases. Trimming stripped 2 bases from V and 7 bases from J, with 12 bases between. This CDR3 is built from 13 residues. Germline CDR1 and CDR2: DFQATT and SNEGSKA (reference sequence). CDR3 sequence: CSARRGTPNEQFF. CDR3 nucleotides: TGCAGTGCTAGACGCGGGACACCAAATGAGCAGTTCTTC.

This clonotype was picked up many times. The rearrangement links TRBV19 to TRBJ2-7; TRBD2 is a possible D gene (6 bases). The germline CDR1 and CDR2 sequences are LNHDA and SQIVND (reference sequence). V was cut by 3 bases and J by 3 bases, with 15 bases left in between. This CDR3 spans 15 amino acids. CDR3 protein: CASSISGRTLYEQYF. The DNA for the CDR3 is TGTGCCAGTAGTATTAGTGGGAGGACTCTCTACGAGCAGTACTTC.

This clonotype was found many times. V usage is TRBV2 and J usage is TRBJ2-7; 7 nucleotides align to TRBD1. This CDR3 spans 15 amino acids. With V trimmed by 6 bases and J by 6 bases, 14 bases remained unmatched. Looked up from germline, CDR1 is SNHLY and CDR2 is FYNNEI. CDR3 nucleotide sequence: TGTGCCAGCAGGAGAGACAGGGCCCCAGGGGTCGAGCAGTACTTC. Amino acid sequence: CASRRDRAPGVEQYF.

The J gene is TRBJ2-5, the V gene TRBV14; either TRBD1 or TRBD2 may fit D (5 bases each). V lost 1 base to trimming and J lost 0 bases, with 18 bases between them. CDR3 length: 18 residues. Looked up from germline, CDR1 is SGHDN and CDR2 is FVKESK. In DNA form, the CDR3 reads TGTGCCAGCAGCCAAGTTCCGAAAGGCTGGGGGTACCAAGAGACCCAGTACTTC. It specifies CASSQVPKGWGYQETQYF. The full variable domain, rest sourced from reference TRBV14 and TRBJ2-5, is EAGVTQFPSHSVIEKGQTVTLRCDPISGHDNLYWYRRVMGKEIKFLLHFVKESKQDESGMPNNRFLAERTGGTYSTLKVQPAELEDSGVYFCASSQVPKGWGYQETQYFGPGTRLLVL.

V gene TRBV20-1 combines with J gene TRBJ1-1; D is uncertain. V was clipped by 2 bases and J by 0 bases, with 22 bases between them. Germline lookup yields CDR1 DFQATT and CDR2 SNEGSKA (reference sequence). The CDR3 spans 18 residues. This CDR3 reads CSARQRPEEEPMNTEAFF. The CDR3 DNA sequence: TGCAGTGCTAGACAACGCCCGGAAGAAGAACCCATGAACACTGAAGCTTTCTTT.

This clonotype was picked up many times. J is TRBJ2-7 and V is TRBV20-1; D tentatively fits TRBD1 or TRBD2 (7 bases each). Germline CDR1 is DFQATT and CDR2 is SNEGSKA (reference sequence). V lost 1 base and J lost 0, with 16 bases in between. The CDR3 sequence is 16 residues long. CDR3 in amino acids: CSARGGGGRSSYEQYF. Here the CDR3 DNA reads TGCAGTGCTAGAGGAGGGGGCGGGAGAAGCTCCTACGAGCAGTACTTC.

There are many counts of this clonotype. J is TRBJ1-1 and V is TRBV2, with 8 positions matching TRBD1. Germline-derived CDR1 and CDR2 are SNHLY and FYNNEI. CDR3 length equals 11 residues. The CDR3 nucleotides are TGTGTACAGGACAGGGACACTGAAGCTTTCTTT. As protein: CVQDRDTEAFF. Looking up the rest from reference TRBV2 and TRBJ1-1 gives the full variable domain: EPEVTQTPSHQVTQMGQEVILRCVPISNHLYFYWYRQILGQKVEFLVSFYNNEISEKSEIFDDQFSVERPDGSNFTLKIRSTKLEDSAMYFCVQDRDTEAFFGQGTRLTVV.

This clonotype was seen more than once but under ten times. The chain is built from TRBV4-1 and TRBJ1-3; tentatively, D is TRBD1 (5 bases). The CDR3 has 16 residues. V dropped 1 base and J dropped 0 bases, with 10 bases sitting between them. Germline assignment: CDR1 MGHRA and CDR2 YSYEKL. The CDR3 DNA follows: TGCGCCAGCAGCCAAGCCAAGGGGCTCTCTGGAAACACCATATATTTT. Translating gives CASSQAKGLSGNTIYF.

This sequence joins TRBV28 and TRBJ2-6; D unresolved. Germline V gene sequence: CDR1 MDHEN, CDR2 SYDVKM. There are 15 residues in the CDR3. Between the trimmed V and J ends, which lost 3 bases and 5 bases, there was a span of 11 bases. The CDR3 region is CASSFRVGWANVLTF. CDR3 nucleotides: TGTGCCAGCAGTTTTCGGGTAGGGTGGGCCAACGTCCTGACTTTC.

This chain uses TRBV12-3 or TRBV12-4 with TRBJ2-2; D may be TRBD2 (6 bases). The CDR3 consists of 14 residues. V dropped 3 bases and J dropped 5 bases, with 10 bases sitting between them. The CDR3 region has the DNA TGTGCCAGCAGTTTTCACGGGGGTACCGGGGAGCTGTTTTTT. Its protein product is CASSFHGGTGELFF.

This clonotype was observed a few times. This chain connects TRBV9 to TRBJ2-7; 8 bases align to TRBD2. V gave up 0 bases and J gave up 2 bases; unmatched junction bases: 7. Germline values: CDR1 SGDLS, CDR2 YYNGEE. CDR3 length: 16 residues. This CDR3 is CASSVEDSGTTYEQYF. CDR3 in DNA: TGTGCCAGCAGCGTAGAAGATAGCGGGACCACCTACGAGCAGTACTTC.

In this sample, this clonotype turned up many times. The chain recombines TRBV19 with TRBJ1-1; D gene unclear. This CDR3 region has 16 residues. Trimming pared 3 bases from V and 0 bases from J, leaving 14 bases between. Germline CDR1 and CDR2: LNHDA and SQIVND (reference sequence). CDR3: CASSILSPGLNTEAFF. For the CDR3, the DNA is TGTGCCAGTAGTATTCTAAGTCCCGGGCTGAACACTGAAGCTTTCTTT.

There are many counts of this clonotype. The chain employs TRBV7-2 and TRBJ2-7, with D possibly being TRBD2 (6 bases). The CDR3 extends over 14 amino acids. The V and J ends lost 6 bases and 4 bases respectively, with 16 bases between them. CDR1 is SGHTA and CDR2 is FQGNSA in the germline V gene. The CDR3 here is CASRPRGDRYEQYF. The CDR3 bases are TGTGCCAGCAGGCCGCGGGGCGATAGGTACGAGCAGTACTTC.

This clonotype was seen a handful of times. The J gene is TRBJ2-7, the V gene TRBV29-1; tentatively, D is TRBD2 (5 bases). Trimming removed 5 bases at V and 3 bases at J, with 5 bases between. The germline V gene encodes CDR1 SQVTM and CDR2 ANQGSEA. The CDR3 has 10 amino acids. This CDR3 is CSVRGYEQYF. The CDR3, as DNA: TGCAGCGTTCGGGGCTACGAGCAGTACTTC.

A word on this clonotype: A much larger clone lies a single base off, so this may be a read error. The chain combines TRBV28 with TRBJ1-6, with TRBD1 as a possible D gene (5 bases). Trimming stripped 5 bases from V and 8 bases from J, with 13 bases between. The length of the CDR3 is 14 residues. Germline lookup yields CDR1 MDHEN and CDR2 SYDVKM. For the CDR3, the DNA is TGTGCCAGCAGTCAAGGTCGGGGGGATTCACCCCTCCACTTT. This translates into CASSQGRGDSPLHF.

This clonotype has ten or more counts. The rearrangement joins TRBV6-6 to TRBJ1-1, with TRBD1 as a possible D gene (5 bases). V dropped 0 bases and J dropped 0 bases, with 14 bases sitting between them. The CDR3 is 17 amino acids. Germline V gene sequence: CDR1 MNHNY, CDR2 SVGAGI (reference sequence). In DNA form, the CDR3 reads TGTGCCAGCAGTTACTCAAGTATATCAGGGATGAACACTGAAGCTTTCTTT. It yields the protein CASSYSSISGMNTEAFF.

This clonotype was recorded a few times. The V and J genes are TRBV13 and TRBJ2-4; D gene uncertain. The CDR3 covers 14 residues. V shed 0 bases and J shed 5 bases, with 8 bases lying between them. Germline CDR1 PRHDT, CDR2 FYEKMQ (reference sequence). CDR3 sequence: CASSLGGEQNIQYF. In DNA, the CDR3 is TGTGCCAGCAGCTTAGGTGGGGAACAAAACATTCAGTACTTC.

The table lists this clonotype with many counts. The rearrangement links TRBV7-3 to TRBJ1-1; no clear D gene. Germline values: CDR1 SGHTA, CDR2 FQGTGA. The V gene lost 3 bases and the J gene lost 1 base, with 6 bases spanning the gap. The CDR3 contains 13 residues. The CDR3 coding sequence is TGTGCCAGCAGCTTGGGCTGGAACACTGAAGCTTTCTTT. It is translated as CASSLGWNTEAFF.

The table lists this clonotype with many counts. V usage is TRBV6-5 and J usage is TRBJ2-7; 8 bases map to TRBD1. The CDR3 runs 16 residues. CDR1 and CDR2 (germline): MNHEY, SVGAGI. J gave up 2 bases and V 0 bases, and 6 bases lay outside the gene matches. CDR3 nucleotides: TGTGCCAGCAGTTACTCTCCGGGACAGGTGACCTACGAGCAGTACTTC. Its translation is CASSYSPGQVTYEQYF.